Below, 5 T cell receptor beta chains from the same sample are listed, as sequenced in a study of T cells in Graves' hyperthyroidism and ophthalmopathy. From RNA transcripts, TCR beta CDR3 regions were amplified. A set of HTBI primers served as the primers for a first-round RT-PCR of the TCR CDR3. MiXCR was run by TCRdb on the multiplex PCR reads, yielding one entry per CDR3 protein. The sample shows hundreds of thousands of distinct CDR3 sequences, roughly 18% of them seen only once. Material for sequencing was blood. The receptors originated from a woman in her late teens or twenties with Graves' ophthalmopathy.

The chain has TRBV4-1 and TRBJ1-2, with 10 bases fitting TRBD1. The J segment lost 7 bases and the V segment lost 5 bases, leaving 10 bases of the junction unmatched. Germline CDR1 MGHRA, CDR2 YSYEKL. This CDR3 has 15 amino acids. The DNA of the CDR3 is TGCGCCAGCAGCTCGCCGGGACAGGGGAAAGTTGGCTACACCTTC. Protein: CASSSPGQGKVGYTF.

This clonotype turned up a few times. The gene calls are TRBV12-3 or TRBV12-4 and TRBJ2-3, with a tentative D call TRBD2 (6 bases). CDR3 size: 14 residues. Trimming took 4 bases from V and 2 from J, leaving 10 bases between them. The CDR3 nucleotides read TGTGCCAGCAGTTCGGAGGGTTTCACAGATACGCAGTATTTT. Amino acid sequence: CASSSEGFTDTQYF.

CDR3 DNA: TGCGCCAGCAGCCAGTACCGGACCGGGGAGCTGTTTTTT. Translated: CASSQYRTGELFF. The chain recombines TRBV4-3 with TRBJ2-2, with D uncertain. Germline CDR1 LGHNA, CDR2 YSLEER. The ends were cut back, 3 bases at V and 5 bases at J, with 7 bases in the middle. This CDR3 has 13 residues.

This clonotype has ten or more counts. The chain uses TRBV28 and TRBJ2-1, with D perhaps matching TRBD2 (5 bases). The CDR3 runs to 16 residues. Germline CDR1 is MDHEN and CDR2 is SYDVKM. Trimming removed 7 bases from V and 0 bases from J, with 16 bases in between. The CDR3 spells CASTSLGADSYNEQFF. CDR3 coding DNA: TGTGCCAGCACCTCGCTTGGAGCGGACTCCTACAATGAGCAGTTCTTC.

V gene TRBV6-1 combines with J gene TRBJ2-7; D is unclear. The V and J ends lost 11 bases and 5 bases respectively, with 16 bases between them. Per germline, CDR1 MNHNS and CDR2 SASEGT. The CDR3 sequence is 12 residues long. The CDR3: CASRAEPNEQYF. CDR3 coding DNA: TGTGCCTCCCGGGCGGAGCCTAACGAGCAGTACTTC.